Below, one T cell receptor (beta chain) is given with its context. The antigen remains undetermined. This sample was taken from a study of graft-versus-host responses after intestinal transplantation. Across the study: The transplants performed in recipients were multivisceral, liver-intestinal, or isolated intestinal. The whole recipient group had anti-thymocyte globulin induction followed by tacrolimus and steroids for three to four years.

TCRdb's copy holds only in-frame clones and misses some; the assay was immunoSEQ multiplex PCR. The repertoire holds some 110,000 clones, with roughly 87% as singletons. The CDR3 spans 14 residues. With 2 bases removed from V and 6 bases from J, the gap between germline ends came to 13 bases. Germline CDR1 MNHNS, CDR2 SASEGT. Study-wide results and caveats: Early after transplant, HvG declines were associated with peak levels of circulating GvH clones. Recipient marrow contained GvH clones, some of which appeared first in ileum or blood.

Here the sequenced sample was unstimulated CD4+ T cells sorted from spleen or lymph node cells, taken before intestinal transplant. The chain combines TRBV6-1 with TRBJ2-5; D not certain. The TCR was taken from a human donor who received an intestinal transplant. CDR3 in DNA: TGTGCCAGCAGTGAACTTCGAGGTTCGCAGACCCAGTACTTC. Its translation: CASSELRGSQTQYF.